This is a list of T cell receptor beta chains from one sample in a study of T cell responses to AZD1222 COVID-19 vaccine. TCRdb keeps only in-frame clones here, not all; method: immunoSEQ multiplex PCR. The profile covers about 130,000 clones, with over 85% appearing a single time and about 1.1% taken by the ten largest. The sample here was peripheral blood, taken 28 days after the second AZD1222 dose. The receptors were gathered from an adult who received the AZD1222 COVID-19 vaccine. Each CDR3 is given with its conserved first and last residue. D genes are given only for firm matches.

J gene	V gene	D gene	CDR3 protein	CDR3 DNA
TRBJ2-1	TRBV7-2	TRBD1	CASSFLGQGASDEQFF	TGTGCCAGCAGCTTCCTCGGACAGGGGGCAAGTGATGAGCAGTTCTTC
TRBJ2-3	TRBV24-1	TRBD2	CATSGRGQAGAWNTDTQYF	TGTGCCACCAGTGGCAGGGGCCAAGCGGGAGCATGGAACACAGATACGCAGTATTTT
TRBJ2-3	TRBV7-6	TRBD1	CASSFGQGGTDTQYF	TGTGCCAGCAGCTTCGGACAGGGCGGCACAGATACGCAGTATTTT
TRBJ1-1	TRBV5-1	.	CASSPDGRAEAFF	TGCGCCAGCAGTCCTGACGGACGGGCTGAAGCTTTCTTT
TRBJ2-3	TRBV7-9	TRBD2	CASSTGTRAADTQYF	TGTGCCAGCAGCACCGGGACTAGAGCGGCAGATACGCAGTATTTT
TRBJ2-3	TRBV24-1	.	CATSDSTSASGTDTQYF	TGTGCCACCAGTGACTCAACTAGTGCCAGTGGCACAGATACGCAGTATTTT
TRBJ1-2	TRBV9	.	CASSVVSGSPGGYTF	TGTGCCAGCAGCGTAGTGTCCGGCTCGCCTGGGGGCTACACCTTC
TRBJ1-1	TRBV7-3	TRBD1	CASSPGQGYEAFF	TGTGCCAGCAGCCCGGGACAGGGGTATGAAGCTTTCTTT
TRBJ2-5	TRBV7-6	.	CASSLGSDGGYQETQYF	TGTGCCAGCAGCTTGGGTTCCGACGGGGGATACCAAGAGACCCAGTACTTC
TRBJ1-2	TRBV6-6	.	CASSYEAPIQGYF	TGTGCCAGCAGTTACGAGGCACCGATACAGGGCTACTTC
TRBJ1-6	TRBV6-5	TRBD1	CASRGSQGLNSPLHF	TGTGCCAGCAGGGGATCACAGGGGTTGAATTCACCCCTCCACTTT
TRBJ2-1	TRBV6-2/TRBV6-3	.	CASSYSGLLSYNEQFF	TGTGCCAGCAGTTACTCGGGGCTATTATCCTACAATGAGCAGTTCTTC
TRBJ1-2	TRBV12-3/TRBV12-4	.	CASSPRRGYGYTF	TGTGCCAGCAGTCCCAGACGGGGCTATGGCTACACCTTC
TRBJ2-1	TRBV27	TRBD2	CASNPLGSGRSNEQFF	TGTGCCAGCAACCCCCTCGGTAGCGGGAGGAGCAATGAGCAGTTCTTC
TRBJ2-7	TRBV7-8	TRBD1	CASSPSRDRGKYEQYF	TGTGCCAGCAGCCCGAGTAGGGACAGGGGGAAGTACGAGCAGTACTTC
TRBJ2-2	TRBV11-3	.	CASSGTNTGELFF	TGTGCCAGCAGCGGGACAAACACCGGGGAGCTGTTTTTT
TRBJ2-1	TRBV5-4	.	CASSLAVSYNEQFF	TGTGCCAGCAGCTTAGCGGTCTCCTACAATGAGCAGTTCTTC
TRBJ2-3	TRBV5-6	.	CASSLSGVDTQYF	TGTGCCAGCAGCTTGTCAGGGGTAGATACGCAGTATTTT
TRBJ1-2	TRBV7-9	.	CASSPDGGYGYTF	TGTGCCAGCAGCCCGGACGGAGGCTATGGCTACACCTTC
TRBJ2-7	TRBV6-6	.	CASSQRFTYEQYF	TGTGCCAGCAGCCAAAGGTTTACCTACGAGCAGTACTTC